The 32 T cell receptor beta chains below were found in one sample sequenced in a study of monozygotic twins with inflammatory bowel disease. TCRdb reanalyzed the 5' RACE reads, giving one entry per CDR3 protein sequence and no DNA. The sample has approximately 340,000 distinct CDR3 sequences. The specimen was blood. These receptors were taken from a human donor with ulcerative colitis or Crohn's disease, or a healthy co-twin of an affected twin (not recorded which).

This chain uses TRBV29-1 with TRBJ2-3; checking the TCRdb D call of TRBD2 is not possible without DNA. This CDR3 is built from 12 residues. Germline V gene data show CDR1 as SQVTM and CDR2 as ANQGSEA. CDR3 sequence: CSVGLESATQYF.

This CDR3 reads CASSAYAGATNEKLFF. The J gene is TRBJ1-4, the V gene TRBV6-2 or TRBV6-3. Germline V lookup: CDR1 MNHEY, CDR2 SVGEGT. The CDR3 spans 16 residues.

The chain recombines TRBV19 with TRBJ2-3; TCRdb's D gene call, TRBD2, goes unchecked for lack of DNA. Germline V gives CDR1 LNHDA, CDR2 SQIVND (reference sequence). The CDR3 consists of 23 residues. This CDR3 is CASSPFGTSGRASPIINTDTQYF.

V is TRBV7-2 and J is TRBJ1-1; there is no DNA to check the TCRdb D call of TRBD1. Germline V gives CDR1 SGHTA, CDR2 FQGNSA. This CDR3 comprises 13 residues. This CDR3 reads CASNTGPGTEAFF.

This sequence joins TRBV5-4 and TRBJ2-4; TCRdb returns TRBD2, unconfirmable since there is no DNA. The CDR3 runs 15 residues. Germline V gene sequence: CDR1 SGHNT, CDR2 YYREEE (reference sequence). This CDR3 is CASSDPGLAPNIQYF.

This chain connects TRBV2 to TRBJ2-1. From germline, CDR1 is SNHLY and CDR2 FYNNEI. There are 14 residues in the CDR3. The CDR3 is CASGRGSSYNEQFF.

V gene TRBV6-5 combines with J gene TRBJ1-2. CDR1 is MNHEY, CDR2 SVGAGI, per germline. The CDR3 is 15 residues long. The CDR3: CASSYLPDTNYGYTF.

The chain uses TRBV18 and TRBJ2-7; without DNA, the TCRdb call of TRBD2 cannot be checked. Germline V gives CDR1 KGHSH, CDR2 LQKENI. This CDR3 comprises 16 residues. The CDR3 sequence: CASSPRLGPENYEQYF.

This chain links TRBV20-1 with TRBJ2-1; the D call from TCRdb, TRBD2, cannot be confirmed without DNA. This CDR3 has 12 residues. Germline CDR1 and CDR2: DFQATT and SNEGSKA (reference sequence). CDR3 residues: CSARMQGGEQFF.

The rearrangement joins TRBV5-6 to TRBJ2-5; without DNA, the TCRdb call of TRBD1 cannot be checked. This CDR3 spans 13 amino acids. CDR1 is SGHDT, CDR2 YYEEEE, per germline. The CDR3 loop is CASSPDRVKREYF.

The chain uses TRBV6-5 and TRBJ1-2; TCRdb lists TRBD1, though no DNA is available to test this call. Germline CDR1 reads MNHEY; CDR2 reads SVGAGI. The CDR3 length is 13 residues. CDR3 protein: CASQPTTGYGYTF.

V gene TRBV20-1 combines with J gene TRBJ1-1. The germline CDR1 and CDR2 sequences are DFQATT and SNEGSKA (reference sequence). The CDR3 contains 12 residues. This CDR3 is CSASAGNTEAFF.

The chain has TRBV20-1 and TRBJ2-7; absent DNA, TCRdb's TRBD2 call cannot be checked. Germline V gene sequence: CDR1 DFQATT, CDR2 SNEGSKA (reference sequence). The CDR3 extends over 16 amino acids. CDR3 in amino acids: CSASPPDASGRYEQYF.

The chain links TRBV6-6 to TRBJ1-5; TCRdb calls TRBD1, which cannot be checked without DNA. The CDR3 is made up of 14 amino acids. In germline, CDR1 is MNHNY, CDR2 SVGAGI (reference sequence). This CDR3 reads CASSLGRESQPQHF.

The chain has TRBV4-2 and TRBJ2-2; absent DNA, TCRdb's TRBD1 call cannot be checked. CDR3 size: 18 residues. In germline, CDR1 is LGHNA, CDR2 YNFKEQ. CDR3 sequence reads: CASSQEETALKNTGELFF.

This chain links TRBV3-1 with TRBJ2-7; with no DNA, the TCRdb D assignment of TRBD2 cannot be verified. Germline CDR1 LGHDT, CDR2 YNNKEL (reference sequence). The CDR3 length is 15 residues. CDR3 protein: CASSQGGVPAREQYF.

The V gene is TRBV4-1, the J gene TRBJ2-3; TCRdb selects TRBD1, and the lack of DNA leaves this call unchecked. Germline values: CDR1 MGHRA, CDR2 YSYEKL. The CDR3 runs to 17 residues. This CDR3 is CASSQDSTGTYTDTQYF.

The chain carries TRBV20-1 and TRBJ2-2; absent DNA, TCRdb's TRBD2 call cannot be checked. The CDR3 has 17 amino acids. Per germline, CDR1 DFQATT and CDR2 SNEGSKA (reference sequence). The CDR3 here is CSARDPLTSGNTGELFF.

The chain uses TRBV7-2 and TRBJ2-2; TCRdb names TRBD2, which stays unverified in the absence of DNA. The CDR3 runs 16 residues. Per the germline V gene, CDR1 is SGHTA and CDR2 is FQGNSA. CDR3 loop: CASSYLGLADTGELFF.

This chain uses TRBV6-5 with TRBJ2-3. Germline V gene sequence: CDR1 MNHEY, CDR2 SVGAGI. The CDR3 runs 17 residues. CDR3 protein: CASSYSITSPSTDTQYF.

This chain joins TRBV10-3 and TRBJ1-1; the TCRdb call, TRBD1, lacks DNA for checking. Germline CDR1 ENHRY, CDR2 SYGVKD. The CDR3 extends over 14 amino acids. CDR3 sequence reads: CAIRGIRADTEAFF.

V is TRBV5-1 and J is TRBJ2-3. This CDR3 is 14 amino acids long. Germline values: CDR1 SGHRS, CDR2 YFSETQ. The CDR3 protein is CASSRRQGTDTQYF.

CDR3 in amino acids: CSARPGMVDGGEQYF. The chain uses TRBV20-1 and TRBJ2-7; absent DNA, TCRdb's TRBD1 call cannot be checked. CDR1 is DFQATT and CDR2 is SNEGSKA in the germline V gene (reference sequence). CDR3 length equals 15 residues.

The rearrangement uses TRBV5-4 and TRBJ1-6; the TCRdb D gene call, TRBD1, has no DNA to confirm it. Germline CDR1 and CDR2: SGHNT and YYREEE (reference sequence). CDR3 size: 14 residues. The chain's CDR3 is CASRLQGPNSPLHF.

The chain has TRBV5-1 and TRBJ2-7; with no DNA, the TCRdb D assignment of TRBD2 cannot be verified. CDR1 and CDR2 from the germline V gene are SGHRS and YFSETQ. This CDR3 is built from 14 residues. CDR3 protein: CASSSSGASYEQYF.

V gene TRBV5-4 combines with J gene TRBJ2-1; TCRdb gives TRBD1 as the D gene, but with no DNA this cannot be confirmed. Germline CDR1 is SGHNT and CDR2 is YYREEE (reference sequence). There are 14 residues in the CDR3. The CDR3: CASSLPIGGHEQFF.

J is TRBJ2-5 and V is TRBV25-1; there is no DNA to check the TCRdb D call of TRBD2. CDR1 is MGHDK, CDR2 SYGVNS, per germline. This CDR3 comprises 15 residues. CDR3 in amino acids: CASSASNVGKETQYF.

The chain couples TRBV23-1 to TRBJ2-3; no DNA is available, so the TRBD2 call from TCRdb remains unchecked. TRBV23-1 is identified as an open reading frame with a role that is uncertain. The CDR3 is made up of 16 amino acids. The CDR3 spells CASGGTATPGTDTQYF.

The chain uses TRBV11-3 and TRBJ2-3. CDR3 length: 15 amino acids. Germline CDR1 reads SGHNT; CDR2 reads YENEEA. The CDR3 sequence is CASSLGGEDTDTQYF.

The rearrangement uses TRBV5-1 and TRBJ1-5; absent DNA, TCRdb's TRBD1 call cannot be checked. Germline lookup yields CDR1 SGHRS and CDR2 YFSETQ. The CDR3 is made up of 15 amino acids. This CDR3 reads CASSLGSGGGQPQHF.

The V call is TRBV5-1, the J call TRBJ2-3; no DNA is available, so the TRBD2 call from TCRdb remains unchecked. CDR1 and CDR2 (germline): SGHRS, YFSETQ. The CDR3 is 17 amino acids. The CDR3 protein is CASSFRRTSGATDTQYF.

The chain recombines TRBV28 with TRBJ1-5; absent DNA, TCRdb's TRBD1 call cannot be checked. In germline, CDR1 is MDHEN, CDR2 SYDVKM. The CDR3 runs to 15 residues. This CDR3 reads CASQRIGQRNQPQHF. Using reference TRBV28 and TRBJ1-5 for the parts outside the CDR3, the full variable domain is DVKVTQSSRYLVKRTGEKVFLECVQDMDHENMFWYRQDPGLGLRLIYFSYDVKMKEKGDIPEGYSVSREKKERFSLILESASTNQTSMYLCASQRIGQRNQPQHFGDGTRLSIL.